These T cell receptor beta chains were read from a single sample in a study of OX40 agonist ivuxolimab in advanced cancers. Using immunoSEQ multiplex PCR, the repertoire was profiled, and TCRdb retains in-frame clones only, with some absent. The repertoire holds around 60,000 clones, with roughly 82% as singletons. Sequences were derived from CD4+ or CD8+ T cells sorted from blood, sampled in a trial of the OX40 agonist ivuxolimab. Every receptor here comes from an adult with an advanced solid tumor such as melanoma, head and neck, liver or kidney cancer. The CDR3 runs from the conserved cysteine through the conserved F or W. D genes are given only for firm matches. Rows give clone size only sometimes, using once, few, many, or a class for an expanded clone.

abundance	v_gene	d_gene	j_gene	CDR3aa	CDR3nt
NA	TRBV19	TRBD2	TRBJ2-2	CASSIRPTSGGLRKAGELFF	TGTGCCAGTAGTATACGCCCGACTAGCGGGGGGCTCCGTAAGGCCGGAGAGCTGTTTTTT
few	TRBV5-4	TRBD1	TRBJ1-2	CASSFRDRANYGYTF	TGTGCCAGCAGCTTTCGCGACAGGGCTAACTATGGCTACACCTTC
NA	TRBV19	NA	TRBJ2-6	CASKDWRVPGSGANVLTF	TGTGCCAGTAAAGATTGGAGAGTACCGGGGTCTGGGGCCAACGTCCTGACTTTC
NA	TRBV4-3	NA	TRBJ2-6	CASSLGGAGANVLTF	TGCGCCAGCAGCCTAGGAGGGGCCGGGGCCAACGTCCTGACTTTC
NA	TRBV5-6	TRBD1	TRBJ2-5	CASSLAGRGRVETQYF	TGTGCCAGCAGCTTGGCCGGCAGGGGGCGGGTCGAGACCCAGTACTTC
NA	TRBV18	NA	TRBJ2-7	CASSPPSRAGRPSYEQYF	TGTGCCAGCTCACCACCGAGCAGGGCAGGGAGACCCTCCTACGAGCAGTACTTC
NA	TRBV6-6	NA	TRBJ2-3	CASSLPAKDTQYF	TGTGCCAGCAGTTTACCAGCGAAGGATACGCAGTATTTT
NA	TRBV27	NA	TRBJ1-2	CASALRAEINYGYTF	TGTGCCAGCGCGCTCCGGGCAGAGATTAACTATGGCTACACCTTC
NA	TRBV2	TRBD2	TRBJ2-5	CASISGGALETQYF	TGTGCCAGCATAAGCGGGGGGGCCTTGGAGACCCAGTACTTC
NA	TRBV5-8	TRBD1	TRBJ1-1	CASSAAGTGGYTEAFF	TGTGCCAGCAGCGCCGCCGGGACAGGGGGTTACACTGAAGCTTTCTTT
NA	TRBV7-9	NA	TRBJ1-5	CASSLYAGPVNQPQHF	TGTGCCAGCAGCTTATACGCCGGGCCGGTCAATCAGCCCCAGCATTTT
NA	TRBV19	TRBD1	TRBJ1-3	CASSIRGDSASSGNTIYF	TGTGCCAGTAGTATACGGGGGGACAGTGCTTCCTCTGGAAACACCATATATTTT
once	TRBV9	NA	TRBJ2-1	CASSVSRDRNEQFF	TGTGCCAGCAGCGTTAGCAGGGACCGGAATGAGCAGTTCTTC
few	TRBV4-2	NA	TRBJ2-7	CASSQDGTVRARYEQYF	TGTGCCAGCAGCCAAGACGGGACGGTCCGGGCTCGCTACGAGCAGTACTTC
NA	TRBV5-1	TRBD1	TRBJ1-1	CASSLGIRQGARQTEAFF	TGCGCCAGCAGCTTGGGAATCCGGCAGGGGGCGCGTCAGACTGAAGCTTTCTTT
NA	TRBV18	NA	TRBJ2-4	CASSPDSAAKNIQYF	TGTGCCAGCTCACCTGATTCAGCAGCCAAAAACATTCAGTACTTC
NA	TRBV7-9	TRBD1	TRBJ1-4	CASSLQGVEKLFF	TGTGCCAGCAGCTTACAGGGGGTTGAAAAACTGTTTTTT
NA	TRBV7-9	TRBD1	TRBJ2-3	CASSLWTGTDTQYF	TGTGCCAGCAGCTTATGGACAGGGACAGATACGCAGTATTTT
NA	TRBV9	NA	TRBJ2-1	CASSVSHYNEQFF	TGTGCCAGCAGCGTATCCCACTACAATGAGCAGTTCTTC
NA	TRBV2	TRBD1	TRBJ1-1	CASSRRLGQENTEAFF	TGTGCCAGCAGTCGTAGATTGGGACAGGAGAACACTGAAGCTTTCTTT
NA	TRBV5-4	NA	TRBJ1-6	CASSLDWGDNSPLHF	TGTGCCAGCAGCTTGGATTGGGGGGATAATTCACCCCTCCACTTT
NA	TRBV7-8	TRBD2	TRBJ2-3	CASSSWTSGDPDTQYF	TGTGCCAGCAGCTCCTGGACTAGCGGGGACCCAGATACGCAGTATTTT
NA	TRBV19	NA	TRBJ1-6	CASSPEWDARSPLHF	TGTGCCAGTAGTCCCGAATGGGACGCCCGTTCACCCCTCCACTTT
NA	TRBV6-6	TRBD1	TRBJ1-4	CASSPRQGQGEKLFF	TGTGCCAGCAGCCCCCGACAGGGGCAGGGAGAAAAACTGTTTTTT
once	TRBV18	TRBD2	TRBJ2-1	CASSRTSDEQFF	TGTGCCAGCTCTAGGACTAGCGATGAGCAGTTCTTC
NA	TRBV10-3	TRBD1	TRBJ1-4	CASSPDRGEKLFF	TGTGCCAGCAGTCCGGACAGGGGTGAAAAACTGTTTTTT
NA	TRBV6-6	NA	TRBJ1-4	CASSYYGLSEKLFF	TGTGCCAGCAGTTATTACGGGTTAAGTGAAAAACTGTTTTTT
NA	TRBV10-3	NA	TRBJ1-2	CAISAWDGPANYGYTF	TGTGCCATCAGTGCCTGGGACGGCCCGGCTAACTATGGCTACACCTTC
NA	TRBV19	NA	TRBJ2-3	CASSIRTGGPPDTQYF	TGTGCCAGTAGTATTAGGACAGGAGGGCCACCAGATACGCAGTATTTT
NA	TRBV6-6	NA	TRBJ2-4	CASSYSDSYENIQYF	TGTGCCAGCAGTTACTCGGACAGCTACGAAAACATTCAGTACTTC